The TCR beta chain described here comes from a study of blood T cell repertoires in COVID-19. Generated by immunoSEQ multiplex PCR, the TCRdb table keeps only in-frame clones and is missing some. This sample has 300,000 to 400,000 clones, with 88% found just once. J gave up 3 bases and V 5 bases, and 4 bases lay outside the gene matches. The CDR3 runs 15 residues. Germline lookup yields CDR1 LNHDA and CDR2 SQIVND (reference sequence). The rearrangement uses TRBV19 and TRBJ1-1; 12 nucleotides line up with TRBD1. Sample: peripheral blood. The source of this sequence is a young woman with COVID-19, enrolled during active disease. CDR3 in DNA: TGTGCCAGTAGTCCGGGACAGGGGGCTTACACTGAAGCTTTCTTT. This codes for CASSPGQGAYTEAFF. Drawing the rest from reference TRBV19 and TRBJ1-1, the complete variable domain is DGGITQSPKYLFRKEGQNVTLSCEQNLNHDAMYWYRQDPGQGLRLIYYSQIVNDFQKGDIAEGYSVSREKKESFPLTVTSAQKNPTAFYLCASSPGQGAYTEAFFGQGTRLTVV.